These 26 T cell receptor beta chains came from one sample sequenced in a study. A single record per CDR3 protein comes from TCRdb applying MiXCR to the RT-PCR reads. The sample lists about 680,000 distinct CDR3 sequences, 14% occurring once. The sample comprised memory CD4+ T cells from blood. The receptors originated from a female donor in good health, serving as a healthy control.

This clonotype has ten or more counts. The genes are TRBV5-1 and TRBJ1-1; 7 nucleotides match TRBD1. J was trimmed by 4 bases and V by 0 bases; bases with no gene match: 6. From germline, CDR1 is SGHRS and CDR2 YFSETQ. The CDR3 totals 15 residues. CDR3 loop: CASSLATGRITEAFF. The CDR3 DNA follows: TGCGCCAGCAGCTTGGCGACAGGGAGGATCACTGAAGCTTTCTTT.

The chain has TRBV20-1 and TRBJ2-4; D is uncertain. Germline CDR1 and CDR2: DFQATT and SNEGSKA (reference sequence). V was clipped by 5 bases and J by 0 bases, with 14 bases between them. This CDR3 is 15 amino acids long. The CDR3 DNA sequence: TGCAGTGCTCTAAATCGGTCCCTAGCCAAAAACATTCAGTACTTC. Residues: CSALNRSLAKNIQYF.

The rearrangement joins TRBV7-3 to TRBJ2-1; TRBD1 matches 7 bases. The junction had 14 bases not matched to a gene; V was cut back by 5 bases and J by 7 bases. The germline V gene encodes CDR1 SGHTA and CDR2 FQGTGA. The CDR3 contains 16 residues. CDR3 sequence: CASSTGMGQGVNEQFF. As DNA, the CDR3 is TGTGCCAGCAGCACCGGAATGGGGCAGGGGGTAAATGAGCAGTTCTTC.

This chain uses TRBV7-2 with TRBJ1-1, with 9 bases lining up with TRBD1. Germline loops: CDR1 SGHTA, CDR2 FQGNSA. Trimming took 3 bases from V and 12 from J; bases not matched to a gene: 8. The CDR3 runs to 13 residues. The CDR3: CASSLGQGAGTFF. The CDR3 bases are TGTGCCAGCAGCTTGGGACAGGGAGCTGGGACTTTCTTT.

CDR3 in amino acids: CASRAGSSQETQYF. In DNA, the CDR3 is TGCGCCAGCAGGGCAGGGTCTTCCCAAGAGACCCAGTACTTC. The chain has TRBV5-1 and TRBJ2-5, with a tentative D call TRBD1 (5 bases). Germline loops: CDR1 SGHRS, CDR2 YFSETQ. The CDR3 runs to 14 residues. V was pared by 5 bases and J by 1 base, with 12 bases between.

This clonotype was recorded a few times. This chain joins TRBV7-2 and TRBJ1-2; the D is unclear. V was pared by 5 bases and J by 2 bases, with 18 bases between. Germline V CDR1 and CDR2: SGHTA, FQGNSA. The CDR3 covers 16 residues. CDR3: CASSPGIGSINYGYTF. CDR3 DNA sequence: TGTGCCAGCAGCCCGGGGATTGGCAGCATAAACTATGGCTACACCTTC. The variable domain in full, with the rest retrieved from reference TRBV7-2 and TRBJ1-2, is GAGVSQSPSNKVTEKGKDVELRCDPISGHTALYWYRQSLGQGLEFLIYFQGNSAPDKSGLPSDRFSAERTGGSVSTLTIQRTQQEDSAVYLCASSPGIGSINYGYTFGSGTRLTVV.

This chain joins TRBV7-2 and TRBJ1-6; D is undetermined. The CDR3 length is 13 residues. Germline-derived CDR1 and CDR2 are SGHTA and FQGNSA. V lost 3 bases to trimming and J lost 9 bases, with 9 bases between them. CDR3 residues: CASSLGGSSPLHF. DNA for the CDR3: TGTGCCAGCAGCTTGGGCGGGAGTTCACCCCTCCACTTT. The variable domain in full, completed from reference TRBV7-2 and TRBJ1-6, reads GAGVSQSPSNKVTEKGKDVELRCDPISGHTALYWYRQSLGQGLEFLIYFQGNSAPDKSGLPSDRFSAERTGGSVSTLTIQRTQQEDSAVYLCASSLGGSSPLHFGNGTRLTVT.

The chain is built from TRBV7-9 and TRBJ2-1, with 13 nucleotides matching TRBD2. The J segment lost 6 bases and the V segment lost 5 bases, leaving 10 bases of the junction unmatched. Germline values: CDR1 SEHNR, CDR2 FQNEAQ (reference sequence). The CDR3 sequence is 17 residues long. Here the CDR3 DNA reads TGTGCCAGCAGCACGCAGGACGGGACTAGCGGGGTCAATGAGCAGTTCTTC. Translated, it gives CASSTQDGTSGVNEQFF.

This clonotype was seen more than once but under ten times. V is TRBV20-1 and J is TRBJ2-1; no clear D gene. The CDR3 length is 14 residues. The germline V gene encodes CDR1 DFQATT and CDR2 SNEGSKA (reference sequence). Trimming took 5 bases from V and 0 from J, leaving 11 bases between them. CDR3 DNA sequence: TGCAGTGCTCCGGAGTCCAGCTCCTACAATGAGCAGTTCTTC. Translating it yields CSAPESSSYNEQFF.

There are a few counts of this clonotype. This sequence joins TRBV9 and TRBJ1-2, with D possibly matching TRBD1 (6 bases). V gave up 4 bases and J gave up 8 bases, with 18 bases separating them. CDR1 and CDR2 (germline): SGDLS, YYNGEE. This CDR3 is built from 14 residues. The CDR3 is CASSNRYRARGYTF. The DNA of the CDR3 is TGTGCCAGCAGCAACCGTTACAGGGCCAGGGGCTACACCTTC.

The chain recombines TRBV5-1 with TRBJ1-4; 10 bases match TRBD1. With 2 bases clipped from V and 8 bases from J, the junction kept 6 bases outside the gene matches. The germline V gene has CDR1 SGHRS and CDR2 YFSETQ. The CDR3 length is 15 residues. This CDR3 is CASSLSGDRGEKLFF. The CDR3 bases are TGCGCCAGCAGCTTATCCGGGGACAGGGGCGAAAAACTGTTTTTT.

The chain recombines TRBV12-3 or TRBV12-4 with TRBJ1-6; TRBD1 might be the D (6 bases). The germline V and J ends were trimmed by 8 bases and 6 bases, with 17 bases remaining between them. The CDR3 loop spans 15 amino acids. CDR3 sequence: CASGPAGAVNSPLHF. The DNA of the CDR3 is TGTGCCAGCGGCCCGGCAGGGGCAGTTAATTCACCCCTCCACTTT.

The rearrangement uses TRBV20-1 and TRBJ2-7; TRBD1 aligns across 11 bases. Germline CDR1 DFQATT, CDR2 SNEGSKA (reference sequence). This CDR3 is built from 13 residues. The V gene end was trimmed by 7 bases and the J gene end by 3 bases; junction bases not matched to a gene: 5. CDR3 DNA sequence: TGCAGTGTCCCGGGACAGGGGGACTACGAGCAGTACTTC. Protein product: CSVPGQGDYEQYF.

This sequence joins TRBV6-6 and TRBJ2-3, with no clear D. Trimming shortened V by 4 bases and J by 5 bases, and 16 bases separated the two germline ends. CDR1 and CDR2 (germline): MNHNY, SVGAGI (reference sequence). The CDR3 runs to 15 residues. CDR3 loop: CASSSLRPSEDTQYF. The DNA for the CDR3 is TGTGCCAGCAGTTCCCTCAGGCCGAGTGAAGATACGCAGTATTTT.

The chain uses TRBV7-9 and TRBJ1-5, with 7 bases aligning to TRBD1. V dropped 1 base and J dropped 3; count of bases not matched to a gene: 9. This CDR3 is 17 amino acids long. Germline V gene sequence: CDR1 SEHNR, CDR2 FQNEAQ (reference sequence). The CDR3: CASSLVGGQTINQPQHF. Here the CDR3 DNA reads TGTGCCAGCAGCTTAGTGGGGGGACAGACCATCAATCAGCCCCAGCATTTT.

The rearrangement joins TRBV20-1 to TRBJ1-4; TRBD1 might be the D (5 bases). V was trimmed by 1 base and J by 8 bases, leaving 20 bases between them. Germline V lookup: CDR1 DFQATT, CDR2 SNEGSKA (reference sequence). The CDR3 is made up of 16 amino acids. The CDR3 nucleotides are TGCAGTGCTAGAGTCGTCGGGGCTCGGTTGGACGAAAAACTGTTTTTT. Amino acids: CSARVVGARLDEKLFF.

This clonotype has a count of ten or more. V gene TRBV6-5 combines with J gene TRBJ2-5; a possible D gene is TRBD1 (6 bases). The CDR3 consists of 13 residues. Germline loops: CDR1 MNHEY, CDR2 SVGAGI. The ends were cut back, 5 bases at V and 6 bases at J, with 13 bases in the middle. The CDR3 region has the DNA TGTGCCAGCAGTAACACCCAGGGGAAGACCCAGTACTTC. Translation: CASSNTQGKTQYF.

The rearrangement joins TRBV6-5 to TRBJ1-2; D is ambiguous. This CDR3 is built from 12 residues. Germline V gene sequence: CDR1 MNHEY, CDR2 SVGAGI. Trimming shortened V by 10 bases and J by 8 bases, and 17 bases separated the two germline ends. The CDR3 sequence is CATRGSLGGYTF. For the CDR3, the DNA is TGTGCCACACGCGGAAGCCTTGGAGGCTACACCTTC.

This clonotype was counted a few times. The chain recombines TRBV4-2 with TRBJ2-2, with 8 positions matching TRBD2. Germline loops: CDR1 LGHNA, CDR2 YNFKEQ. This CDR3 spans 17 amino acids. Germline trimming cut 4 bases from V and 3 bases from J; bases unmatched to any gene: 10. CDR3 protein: CASSRLGDGRDTGELFF. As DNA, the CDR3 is TGTGCCAGCAGCCGCCTCGGTGACGGGAGGGACACCGGGGAGCTGTTTTTT.

This CDR3 is CASSVSWRADTGELFF. In DNA, the CDR3 is TGTGCCAGCAGCGTCTCGTGGAGGGCGGACACCGGGGAGCTGTTTTTT. This chain links TRBV4-2 with TRBJ2-2; D might be TRBD2 (6 bases). V lost 5 bases, J lost 3 bases, and 16 bases lay in between. The CDR3 loop spans 16 amino acids. Germline CDR1 and CDR2: LGHNA and YNFKEQ.

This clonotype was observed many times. In DNA form, the CDR3 reads TGCGCCAGCAGCTTGGGAGGGGTCATCCACGAGCAGTACTTC. It is translated as CASSLGGVIHEQYF. This sequence joins TRBV5-1 and TRBJ2-7; D is possibly TRBD1 or TRBD2 (5 bases each). The CDR3 totals 14 residues. The germline CDR1 and CDR2 sequences are SGHRS and YFSETQ. V shed 0 bases and J shed 5 bases, with 12 bases lying between them.

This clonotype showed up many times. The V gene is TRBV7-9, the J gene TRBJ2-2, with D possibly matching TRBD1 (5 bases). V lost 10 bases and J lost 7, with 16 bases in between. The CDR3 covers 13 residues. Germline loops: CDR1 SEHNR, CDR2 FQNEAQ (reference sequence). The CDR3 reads CATDPGIGGELFF. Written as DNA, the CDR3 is TGTGCCACCGACCCAGGGATAGGCGGGGAGCTGTTTTTT.

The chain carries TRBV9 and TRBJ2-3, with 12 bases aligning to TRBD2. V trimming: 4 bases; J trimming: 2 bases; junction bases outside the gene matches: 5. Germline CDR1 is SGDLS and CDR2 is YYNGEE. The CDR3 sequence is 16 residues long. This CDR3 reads CASSFGTSGLTDTQYF. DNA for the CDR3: TGTGCCAGCAGCTTCGGGACTAGCGGGCTCACAGATACGCAGTATTTT.

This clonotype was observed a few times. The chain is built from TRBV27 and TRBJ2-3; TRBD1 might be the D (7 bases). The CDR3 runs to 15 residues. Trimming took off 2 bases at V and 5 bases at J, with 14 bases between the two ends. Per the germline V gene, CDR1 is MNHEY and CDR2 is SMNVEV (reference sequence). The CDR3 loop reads CASSLRAGGKDTQYF. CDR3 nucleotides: TGTGCCAGCAGTTTAAGGGCAGGGGGGAAAGATACGCAGTATTTT.

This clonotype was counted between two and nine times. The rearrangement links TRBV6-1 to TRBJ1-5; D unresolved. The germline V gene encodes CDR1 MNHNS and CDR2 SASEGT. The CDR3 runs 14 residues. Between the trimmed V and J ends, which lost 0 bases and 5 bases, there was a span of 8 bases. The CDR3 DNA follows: TGTGCCAGCAGTGAAGCCTGGGGATATCAGCCCCAGCATTTT. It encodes CASSEAWGYQPQHF.

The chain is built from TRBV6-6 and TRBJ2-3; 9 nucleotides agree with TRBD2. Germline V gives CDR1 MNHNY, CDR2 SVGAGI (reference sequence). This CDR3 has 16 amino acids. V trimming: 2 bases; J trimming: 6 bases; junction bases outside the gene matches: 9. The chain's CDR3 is CASSYRLAGATDTQYF. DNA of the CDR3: TGTGCCAGCAGTTACCGATTAGCGGGAGCGACGGATACGCAGTATTTT.